This TCR beta chain derives from a study of cytomegalovirus exposure and HLA in healthy donors. Looked up from germline, CDR1 is SGDLS and CDR2 is YYNGEE. The trim removed 3 bases at V and 1 base at J, leaving 2 bases unmatched. The CDR3 is 15 residues long. The PCR used 60 Vbeta and 13 Jbeta primers. Sequencing used immunoSEQ multiplex PCR; TCRdb keeps in-frame clones, though not all of them. The sample records 150,000 or so clones, 70% to 85% being singletons. This chain uses TRBV9 with TRBJ2-1; 9 positions agree with TRBD2. The receptor's source is a woman in her thirties or forties in good health and CMV-seronegative. Sequenced: PBMCs. The CDR3 nucleotides read TGTGCCAGCAGCGCCGGACTAGCGTCCTACAATGAGCAGTTCTTC. This codes for CASSAGLASYNEQFF.